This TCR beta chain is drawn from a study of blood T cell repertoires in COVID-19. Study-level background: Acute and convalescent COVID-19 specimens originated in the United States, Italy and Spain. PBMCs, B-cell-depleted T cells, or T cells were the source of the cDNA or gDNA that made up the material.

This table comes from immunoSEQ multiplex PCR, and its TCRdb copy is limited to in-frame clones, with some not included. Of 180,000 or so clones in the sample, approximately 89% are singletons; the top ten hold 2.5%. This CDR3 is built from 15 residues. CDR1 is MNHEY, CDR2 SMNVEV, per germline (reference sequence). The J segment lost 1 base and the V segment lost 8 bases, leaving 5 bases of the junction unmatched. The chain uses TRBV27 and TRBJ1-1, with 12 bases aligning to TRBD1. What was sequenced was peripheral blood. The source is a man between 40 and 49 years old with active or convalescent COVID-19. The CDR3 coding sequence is TGTGCCAGCGGGGACAGGGGGCTCGAGAACACTGAAGCTTTCTTT. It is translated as CASGDRGLENTEAFF.